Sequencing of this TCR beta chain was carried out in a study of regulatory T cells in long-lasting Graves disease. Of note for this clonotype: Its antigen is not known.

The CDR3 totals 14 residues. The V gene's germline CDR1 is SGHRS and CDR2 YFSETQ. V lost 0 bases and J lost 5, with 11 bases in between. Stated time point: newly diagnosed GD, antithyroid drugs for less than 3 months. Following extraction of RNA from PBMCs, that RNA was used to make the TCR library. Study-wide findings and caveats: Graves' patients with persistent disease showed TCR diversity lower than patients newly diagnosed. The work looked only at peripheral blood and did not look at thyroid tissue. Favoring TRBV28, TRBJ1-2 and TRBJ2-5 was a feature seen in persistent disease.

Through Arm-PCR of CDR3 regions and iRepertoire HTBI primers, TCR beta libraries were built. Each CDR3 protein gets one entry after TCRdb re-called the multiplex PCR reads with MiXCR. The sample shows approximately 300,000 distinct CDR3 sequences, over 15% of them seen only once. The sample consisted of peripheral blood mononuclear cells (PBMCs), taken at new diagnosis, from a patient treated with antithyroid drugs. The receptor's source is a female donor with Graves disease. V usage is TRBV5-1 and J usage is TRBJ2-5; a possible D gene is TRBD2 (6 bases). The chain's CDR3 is CASSLDGGVETQYF. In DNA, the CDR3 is TGCGCCAGCAGCTTGGACGGGGGAGTGGAGACCCAGTACTTC.